Listed below are T cell receptor beta chains from one sample, sequenced in a study of control samples from healthy donors and cancer patients. The data were produced by immunoSEQ multiplex PCR, yet TCRdb's version contains in-frame clones alone and is incomplete. The table lists 100,000 to 150,000 clones, roughly 87% of them singletons. The specimen was blood. The receptor set was obtained from a young man in good health. The CDR3 runs from the conserved cysteine through the conserved F or W. The D gene is left open where the match is weak. Clone size is shown for a subset of rows, as once, few, many or a class of expanded clone.

v_gene	abundance	j_gene	d_gene	CDR3aa	CDR3nt
TRBV5-5	.	TRBJ1-5	.	CASSLQGGDSNQPQHF	TGTGCCAGCAGCTTGCAAGGCGGAGATAGCAATCAGCCCCAGCATTTT
TRBV5-1	few	TRBJ1-2	.	CASSSAGELGGYTF	TGCGCCAGCAGCTCTGCAGGGGAGTTAGGTGGCTACACCTTC
TRBV6-5	.	TRBJ1-5	.	CASVHRAYQPQHF	TGTGCCAGCGTGCACAGGGCGTATCAGCCCCAGCATTTT
TRBV6-5	.	TRBJ1-2	TRBD1	CASRLDRAAGYTF	TGTGCCAGCAGGTTAGACAGGGCAGCTGGCTACACCTTC
TRBV2	.	TRBJ2-6	TRBD1	CASSETGFSGANVLTF	TGTGCCAGCAGTGAGACAGGGTTCTCTGGGGCCAACGTCCTGACTTTC
TRBV3-1/TRBV3-2	.	TRBJ1-1	.	CASSQEINLNTEAFF	TGTGCCAGCAGCCAAGAAATCAATTTGAACACTGAAGCTTTCTTT
TRBV5-4	once	TRBJ2-6	.	CASSRDRAGANVLTF	TGTGCCAGCAGCCGGGACCGAGCTGGGGCCAACGTCCTGACTTTC
TRBV20-1	.	TRBJ1-1	.	CSAHDTEAFF	TGCAGTGCGCATGACACTGAAGCTTTCTTT
TRBV4-3	.	TRBJ1-5	.	CASSQDPGEPQHF	TGCGCCAGCAGCCAAGATCCCGGGGAGCCCCAGCATTTT
TRBV28	few	TRBJ1-5	.	CASSLSQGLGSSNQPQHF	TGTGCCAGCAGTTTAAGCCAGGGTCTAGGAAGCAGCAATCAGCCCCAGCATTTT
TRBV19	.	TRBJ2-7	TRBD2	CASSITLAGGNEQYF	TGTGCCAGTAGTATTACACTAGCGGGAGGAAACGAGCAGTACTTC
TRBV6-2/TRBV6-3	.	TRBJ1-2	.	CASSYEAPGYGYTF	TGTGCCAGCAGTTACGAAGCCCCCGGCTATGGCTACACCTTC
TRBV28	few	TRBJ1-6	.	CASSFRSSYNSPLHF	TGTGCCAGCAGTTTCCGGAGCTCCTATAATTCACCCCTCCACTTT
TRBV27	once	TRBJ1-2	.	CASSKTGQNYGYTF	TGTGCCAGCTCAAAGACAGGCCAAAACTATGGCTACACCTTC
TRBV28	.	TRBJ1-1	.	CASSLGQENTEAFF	TGTGCCAGCAGTTTGGGGCAGGAGAACACTGAAGCTTTCTTT
TRBV19	.	TRBJ1-6	.	CASSIMAGRSNSPLHF	TGTGCCAGTAGTATCATGGCCGGGAGGAGCAATTCACCCCTCCACTTT
TRBV27	.	TRBJ1-5	.	CASSTVYSNQPQHF	TGTGCCAGCTCCACAGTTTATAGCAATCAGCCCCAGCATTTT
TRBV28	.	TRBJ2-7	TRBD1	CASNPTGENYEQYF	TGTGCCAGCAACCCGACAGGGGAAAACTACGAGCAGTACTTC
TRBV6-5	few	TRBJ2-3	TRBD2	CASSYRVAGVTDTQYF	TGTGCCAGCAGTTACCGGGTAGCGGGAGTGACAGATACGCAGTATTTT
TRBV6-6	few	TRBJ2-7	.	CASKYRGLEQYF	TGTGCCAGCAAATACCGAGGCCTCGAGCAGTACTTC
TRBV27	.	TRBJ1-5	TRBD1	CASRVGQGNQPQHF	TGTGCCAGCAGAGTGGGACAGGGGAATCAGCCCCAGCATTTT
TRBV7-2	.	TRBJ2-7	TRBD2	CASSLGTGTSGYEQYF	TGTGCCAGCAGCTTAGGAACCGGGACTAGCGGTTACGAGCAGTACTTC
TRBV6-1	.	TRBJ1-1	.	CASSEKQGPHTEAFF	TGTGCCAGCAGTGAAAAGCAAGGGCCCCACACTGAAGCTTTCTTT
TRBV7-9	.	TRBJ1-4	TRBD1	CASSSQTPGGGEKLFF	TGTGCCAGCAGCTCCCAAACACCAGGGGGCGGGGAAAAACTGTTTTTT
TRBV12-3/TRBV12-4	.	TRBJ2-7	.	CASSFGRDIEQYF	TGTGCCAGCAGTTTTGGTCGCGATATCGAGCAGTACTTC
TRBV3-1/TRBV3-2	.	TRBJ2-7	.	CASSQPYSYEQYF	TGTGCCAGCAGCCAACCTTACTCCTACGAGCAGTACTTC
TRBV9	.	TRBJ2-4	TRBD1	CASSSYTGVSKNIQYF	TGTGCCAGCAGCTCCTATACAGGGGTTTCCAAAAACATTCAGTACTTC
TRBV7-8	.	TRBJ2-5	.	CASSFFTDQETQYF	TGTGCCAGCAGCTTCTTCACAGACCAAGAGACCCAGTACTTC
TRBV12-5	.	TRBJ2-3	.	CASGLGTRLGHTDTQYF	TGTGCTAGTGGTTTGGGCACCCGATTGGGACACACAGATACGCAGTATTTT
TRBV2	.	TRBJ1-1	TRBD1	CASRQGTGTEAFF	TGTGCCAGCAGACAGGGGACGGGCACTGAAGCTTTCTTT
TRBV2	.	TRBJ1-5	.	CASSEDSYSNQPQHF	TGTGCCAGCAGTGAGGACAGTTATAGCAATCAGCCCCAGCATTTT
TRBV5-1	once	TRBJ2-3	.	CASSLDGGRNTQYF	TGCGCCAGCAGCTTGGATGGGGGGAGGAATACGCAGTATTTT
TRBV19	once	TRBJ1-1	.	CASSIAGETGSTEAFF	TGTGCCAGTAGTATAGCAGGGGAAACAGGGAGCACTGAAGCTTTCTTT